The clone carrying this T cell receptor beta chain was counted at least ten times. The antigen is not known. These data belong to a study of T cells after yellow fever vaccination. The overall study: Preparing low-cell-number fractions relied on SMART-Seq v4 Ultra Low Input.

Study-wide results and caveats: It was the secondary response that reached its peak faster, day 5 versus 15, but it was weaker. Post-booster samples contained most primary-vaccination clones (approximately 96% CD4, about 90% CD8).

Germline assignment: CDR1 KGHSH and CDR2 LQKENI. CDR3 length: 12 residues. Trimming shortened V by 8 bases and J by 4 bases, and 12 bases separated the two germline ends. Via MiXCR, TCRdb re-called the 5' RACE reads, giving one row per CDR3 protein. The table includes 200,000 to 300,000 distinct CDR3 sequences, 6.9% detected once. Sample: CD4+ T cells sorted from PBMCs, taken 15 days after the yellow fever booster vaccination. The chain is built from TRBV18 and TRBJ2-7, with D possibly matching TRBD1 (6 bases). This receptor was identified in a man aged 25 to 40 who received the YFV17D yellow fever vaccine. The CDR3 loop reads CASSLQGYEQYF. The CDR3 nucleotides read TGTGCCAGCAGCTTACAGGGTTACGAGCAGTACTTC.